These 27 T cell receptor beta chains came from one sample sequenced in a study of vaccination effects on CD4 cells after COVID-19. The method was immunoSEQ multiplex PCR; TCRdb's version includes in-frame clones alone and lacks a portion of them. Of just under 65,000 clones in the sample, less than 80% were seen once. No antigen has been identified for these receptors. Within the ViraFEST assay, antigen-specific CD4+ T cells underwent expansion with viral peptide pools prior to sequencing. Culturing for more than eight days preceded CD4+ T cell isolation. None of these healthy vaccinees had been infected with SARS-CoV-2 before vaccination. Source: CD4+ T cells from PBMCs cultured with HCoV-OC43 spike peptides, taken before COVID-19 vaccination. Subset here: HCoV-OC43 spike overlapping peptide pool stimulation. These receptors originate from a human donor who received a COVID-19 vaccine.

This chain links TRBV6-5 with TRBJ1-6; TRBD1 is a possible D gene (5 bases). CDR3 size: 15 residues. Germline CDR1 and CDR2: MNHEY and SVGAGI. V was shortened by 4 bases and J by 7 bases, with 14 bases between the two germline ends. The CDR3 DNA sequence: TGTGCCAGCAGTTTCCAGGGTGGTGCAAATTCACCCCTCCACTTT. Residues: CASSFQGGANSPLHF.

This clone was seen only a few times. DNA for the CDR3: TGTGCCACCTCGGGTAATAGCAATCAGCCCCAGCATTTT. This gives the protein CATSGNSNQPQHF. This chain uses TRBV15 with TRBJ1-5; the D is unclear. CDR3 length: 13 amino acids. V was pared by 8 bases and J by 0 bases, with 8 bases between. Germline-derived CDR1 and CDR2 are LNHNV and YYDKDF (reference sequence).

CDR3 sequence (DNA): TGTGCCAGCAGCTTGATGGGGGGGACAAGTCACGAGCAGTACGTC. Protein product: CASSLMGGTSHEQYV. The rearrangement joins TRBV5-4 to TRBJ2-7; a possible D gene is TRBD2 (7 bases). V lost 1 base to trimming and J lost 5 bases, with 16 bases between them. The CDR3 spans 15 residues. The germline CDR1 and CDR2 sequences are SGHNT and YYREEE (reference sequence).

CDR3 protein: CASSSGTQNTEAFF. Written as DNA, the CDR3 is TGTGCCAGTAGTTCCGGGACACAGAACACTGAAGCTTTCTTT. This chain connects TRBV19 to TRBJ1-1; possibly TRBD1 for D (6 bases). The CDR3 sequence is 14 residues long. Germline V CDR1 and CDR2: LNHDA, SQIVND (reference sequence). The V and J ends lost 5 bases and 1 base respectively, with 11 bases between them.

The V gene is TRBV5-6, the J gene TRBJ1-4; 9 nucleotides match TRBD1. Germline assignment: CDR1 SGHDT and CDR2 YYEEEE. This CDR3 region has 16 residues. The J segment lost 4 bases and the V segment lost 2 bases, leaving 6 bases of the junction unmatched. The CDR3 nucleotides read TGTGCCAGCAGCTTAACAGGGGGCGCGGGTAATGAAAAACTGTTTTTT. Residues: CASSLTGGAGNEKLFF.

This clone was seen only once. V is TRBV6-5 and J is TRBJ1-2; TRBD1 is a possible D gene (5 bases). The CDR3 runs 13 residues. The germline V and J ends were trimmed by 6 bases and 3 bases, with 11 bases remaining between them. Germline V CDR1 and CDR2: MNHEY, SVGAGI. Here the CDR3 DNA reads TGTGCCAGCAGCCAGGGTCGCGACTATGGCTACACCTTC. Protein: CASSQGRDYGYTF.

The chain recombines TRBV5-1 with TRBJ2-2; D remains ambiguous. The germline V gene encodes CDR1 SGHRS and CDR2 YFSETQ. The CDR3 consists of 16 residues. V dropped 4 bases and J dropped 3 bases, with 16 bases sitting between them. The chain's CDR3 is CASSLNRAADTGELFF. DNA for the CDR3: TGCGCCAGCAGCCTTAATCGGGCCGCGGACACCGGGGAGCTGTTTTTT.

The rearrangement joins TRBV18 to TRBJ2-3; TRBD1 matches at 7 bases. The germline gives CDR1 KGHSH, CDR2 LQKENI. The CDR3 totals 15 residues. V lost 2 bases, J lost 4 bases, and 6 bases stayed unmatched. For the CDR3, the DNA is TGTGCCAGCTCACCAGGGCAGGGGGACGCAGATACGCAGTATTTT. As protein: CASSPGQGDADTQYF.

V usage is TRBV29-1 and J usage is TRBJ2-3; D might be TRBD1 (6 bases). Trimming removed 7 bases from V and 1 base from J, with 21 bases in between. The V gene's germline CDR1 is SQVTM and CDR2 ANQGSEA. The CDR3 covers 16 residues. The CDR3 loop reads CSAVKPTGRGTDTQYF. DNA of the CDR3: TGCAGCGCCGTCAAGCCGACAGGTCGGGGCACAGATACGCAGTATTTT.

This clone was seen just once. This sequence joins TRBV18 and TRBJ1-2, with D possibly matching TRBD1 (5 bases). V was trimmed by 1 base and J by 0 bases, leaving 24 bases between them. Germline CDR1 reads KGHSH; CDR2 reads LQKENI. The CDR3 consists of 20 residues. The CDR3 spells CASSPRGRPALNISNYGYTF. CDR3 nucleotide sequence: TGTGCCAGCTCACCACGGGGCCGGCCGGCCCTGAACATCTCTAACTATGGCTACACCTTC. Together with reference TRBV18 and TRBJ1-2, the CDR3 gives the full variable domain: NAGVMQNPRHLVRRRGQEARLRCSPMKGHSHVYWYRQLPEEGLKFMVYLQKENIIDESGMPKERFSAEFPKEGPSILRIQQVVRGDSAAYFCASSPRGRPALNISNYGYTFGSGTRLTVV.

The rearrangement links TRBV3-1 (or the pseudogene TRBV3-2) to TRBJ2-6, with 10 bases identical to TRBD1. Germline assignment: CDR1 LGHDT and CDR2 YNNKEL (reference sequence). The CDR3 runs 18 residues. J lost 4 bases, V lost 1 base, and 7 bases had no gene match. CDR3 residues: CASSQGRDRGQGANVLTF. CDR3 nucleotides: TGTGCCAGCAGCCAAGGACGGGACAGGGGACAAGGGGCCAACGTCCTGACTTTC.

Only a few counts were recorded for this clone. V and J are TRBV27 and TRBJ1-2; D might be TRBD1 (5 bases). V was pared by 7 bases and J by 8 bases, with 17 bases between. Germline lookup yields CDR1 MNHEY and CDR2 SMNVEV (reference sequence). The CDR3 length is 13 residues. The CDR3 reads CASNTPGRRGYTF. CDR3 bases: TGTGCCAGCAACACCCCGGGACGGAGAGGCTACACCTTC.

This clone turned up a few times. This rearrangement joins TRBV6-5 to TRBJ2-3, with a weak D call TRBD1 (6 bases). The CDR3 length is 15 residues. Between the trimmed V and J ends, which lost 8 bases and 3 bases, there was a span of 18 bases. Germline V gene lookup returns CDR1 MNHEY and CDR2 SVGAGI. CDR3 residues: CASGRGSTMTDTQYF. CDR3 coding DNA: TGTGCCAGCGGTAGGGGGTCAACTATGACAGATACGCAGTATTTT.

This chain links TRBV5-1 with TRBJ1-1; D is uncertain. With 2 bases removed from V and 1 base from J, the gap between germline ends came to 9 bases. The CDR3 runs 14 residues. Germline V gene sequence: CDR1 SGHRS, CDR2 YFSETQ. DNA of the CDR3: TGCGCCAGCAGCTTCGGAAATGGGAACACTGAAGCTTTCTTT. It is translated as CASSFGNGNTEAFF.

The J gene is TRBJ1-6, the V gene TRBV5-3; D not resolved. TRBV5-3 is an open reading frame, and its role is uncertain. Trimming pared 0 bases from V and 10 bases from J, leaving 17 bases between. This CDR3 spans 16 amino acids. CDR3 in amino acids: CARSLGVKIFGSPLHF. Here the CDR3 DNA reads TGTGCCAGAAGCTTGGGGGTGAAGATCTTCGGGTCACCCCTCCACTTT.

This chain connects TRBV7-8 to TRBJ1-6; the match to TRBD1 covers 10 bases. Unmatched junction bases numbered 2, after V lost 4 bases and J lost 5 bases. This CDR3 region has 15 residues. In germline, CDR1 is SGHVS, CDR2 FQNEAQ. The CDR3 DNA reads TGTGCCAGCAGCTATGGGACAGGGGATAATTCACCCCTCCACTTT. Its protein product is CASSYGTGDNSPLHF. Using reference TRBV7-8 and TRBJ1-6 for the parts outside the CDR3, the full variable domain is GAGVSQSPRYKVAKRGQDVALRCDPISGHVSLFWYQQALGQGPEFLTYFQNEAQLDKSGLPSDRFFAERPEGSVSTLKIQRTQQEDSAVYLCASSYGTGDNSPLHFGNGTRLTVT.

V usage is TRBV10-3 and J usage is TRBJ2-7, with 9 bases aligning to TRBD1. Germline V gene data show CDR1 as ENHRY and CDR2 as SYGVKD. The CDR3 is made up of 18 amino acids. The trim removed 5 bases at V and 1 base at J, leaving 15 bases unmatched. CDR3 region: CAISSSPGQGGGSYEQYV. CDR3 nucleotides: TGTGCCATCAGTTCCTCGCCGGGACAGGGTGGAGGTTCCTACGAGCAGTACGTC.

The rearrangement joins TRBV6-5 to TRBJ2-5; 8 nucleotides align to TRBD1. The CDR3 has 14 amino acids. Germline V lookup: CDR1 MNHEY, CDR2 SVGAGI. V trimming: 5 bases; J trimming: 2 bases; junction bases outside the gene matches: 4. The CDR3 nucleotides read TGTGCCAGCAGTCGCAACAGGGGGCAAGAGACCCAGTACTTC. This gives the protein CASSRNRGQETQYF.

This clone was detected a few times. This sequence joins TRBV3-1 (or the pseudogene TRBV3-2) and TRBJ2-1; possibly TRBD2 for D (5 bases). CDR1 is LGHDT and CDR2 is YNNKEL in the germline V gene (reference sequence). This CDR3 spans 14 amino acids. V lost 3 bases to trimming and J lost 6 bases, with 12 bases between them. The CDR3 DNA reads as TGTGCCAGCAGCCAGGGGAGTTCGGGCAATGAGCAGTTCTTC. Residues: CASSQGSSGNEQFF.

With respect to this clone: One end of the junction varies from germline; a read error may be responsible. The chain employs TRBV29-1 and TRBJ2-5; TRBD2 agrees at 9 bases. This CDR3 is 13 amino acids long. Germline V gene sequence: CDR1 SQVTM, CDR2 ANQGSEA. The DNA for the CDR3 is TGCAGCGTCGAAGGGACTAGCACGCAGACCCAGTACTTC. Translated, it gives CSVEGTSTQTQYF.

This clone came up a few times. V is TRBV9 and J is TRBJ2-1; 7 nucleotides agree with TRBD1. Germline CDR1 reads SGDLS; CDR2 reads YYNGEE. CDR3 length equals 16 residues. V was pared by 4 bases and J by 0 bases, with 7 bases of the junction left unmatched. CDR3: CASSPGTASSYNEQFF. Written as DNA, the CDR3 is TGTGCCAGCAGCCCCGGGACAGCGAGCTCCTACAATGAGCAGTTCTTC.

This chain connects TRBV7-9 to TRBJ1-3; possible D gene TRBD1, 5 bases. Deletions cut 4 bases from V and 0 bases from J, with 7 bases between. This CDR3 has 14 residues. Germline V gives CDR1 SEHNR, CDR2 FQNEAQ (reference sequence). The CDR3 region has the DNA TGTGCCAGCAGCTGGGGGATCTCTGGAAACACCATATATTTT. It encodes CASSWGISGNTIYF.

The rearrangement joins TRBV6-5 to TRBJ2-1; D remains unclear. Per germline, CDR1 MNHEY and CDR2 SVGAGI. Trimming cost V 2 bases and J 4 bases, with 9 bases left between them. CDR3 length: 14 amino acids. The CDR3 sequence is CASSYAPRYNEQFF. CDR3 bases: TGTGCCAGCAGTTACGCCCCGAGGTACAATGAGCAGTTCTTC.

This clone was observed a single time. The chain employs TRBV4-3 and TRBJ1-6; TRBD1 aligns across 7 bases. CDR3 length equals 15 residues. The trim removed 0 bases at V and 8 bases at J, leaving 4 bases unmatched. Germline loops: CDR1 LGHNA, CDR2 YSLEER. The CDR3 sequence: CASSQEAGGYSPLHF. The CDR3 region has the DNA TGCGCCAGCAGCCAAGAAGCAGGGGGGTATTCACCCCTCCACTTT.

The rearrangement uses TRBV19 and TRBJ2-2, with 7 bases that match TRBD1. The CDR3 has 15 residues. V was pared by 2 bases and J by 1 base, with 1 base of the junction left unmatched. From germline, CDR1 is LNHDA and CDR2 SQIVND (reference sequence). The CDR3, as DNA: TGTGCCAGTAGTATAAACAGGGGGAACACCGGGGAGCTGTTTTTT. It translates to CASSINRGNTGELFF.

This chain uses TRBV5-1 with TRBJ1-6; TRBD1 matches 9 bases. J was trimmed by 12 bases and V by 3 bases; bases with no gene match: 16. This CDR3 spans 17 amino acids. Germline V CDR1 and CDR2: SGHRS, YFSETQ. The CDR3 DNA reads TGCGCCAGCAGCTCGGAGGGTCGGGGACAGGGAGAAAGACCCCTCCACTTT. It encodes CASSSEGRGQGERPLHF.

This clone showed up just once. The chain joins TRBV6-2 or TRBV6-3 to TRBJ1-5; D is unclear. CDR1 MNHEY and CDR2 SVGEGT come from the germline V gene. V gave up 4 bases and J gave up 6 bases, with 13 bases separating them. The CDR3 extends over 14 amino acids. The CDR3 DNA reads TGTGCCAGCAGTTCGACGGGGAGGGCTCAGCCCCAGCATTTT. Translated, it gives CASSSTGRAQPQHF.